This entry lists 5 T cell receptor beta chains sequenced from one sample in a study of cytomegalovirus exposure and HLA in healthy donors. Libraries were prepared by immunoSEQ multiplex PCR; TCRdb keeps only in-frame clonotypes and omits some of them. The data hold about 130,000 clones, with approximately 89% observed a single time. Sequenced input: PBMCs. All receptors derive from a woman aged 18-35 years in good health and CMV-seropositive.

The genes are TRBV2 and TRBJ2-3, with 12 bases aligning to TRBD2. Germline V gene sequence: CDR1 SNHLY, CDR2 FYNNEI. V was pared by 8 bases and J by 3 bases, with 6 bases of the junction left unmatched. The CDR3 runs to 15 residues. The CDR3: CASRRLAGETDTQYF. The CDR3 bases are TGTGCCAGCCGCCGACTAGCGGGAGAAACAGATACGCAGTATTTT.

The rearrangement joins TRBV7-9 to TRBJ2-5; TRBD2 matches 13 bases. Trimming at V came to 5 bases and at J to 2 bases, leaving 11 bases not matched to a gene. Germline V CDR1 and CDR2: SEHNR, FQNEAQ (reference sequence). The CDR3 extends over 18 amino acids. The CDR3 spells CASSHLTSGGLTQETQYF. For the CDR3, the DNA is TGTGCCAGCAGCCATTTGACTAGCGGGGGGTTAACGCAAGAGACCCAGTACTTC.

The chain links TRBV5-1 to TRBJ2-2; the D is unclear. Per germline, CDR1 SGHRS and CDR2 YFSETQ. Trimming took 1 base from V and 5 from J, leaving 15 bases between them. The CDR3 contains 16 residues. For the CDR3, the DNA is TGCGCCAGCAGCTTGTGGGCCGCAAGTAGTACCGGGGAGCTGTTTTTT. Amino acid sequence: CASSLWAASSTGELFF.

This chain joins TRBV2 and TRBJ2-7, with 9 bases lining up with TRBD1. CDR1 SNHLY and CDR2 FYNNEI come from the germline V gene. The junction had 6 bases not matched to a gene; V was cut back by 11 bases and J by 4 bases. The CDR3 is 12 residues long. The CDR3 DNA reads TGTGCCTGCCGGGACAGGGCGTACGAGCAGTACTTC. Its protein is CACRDRAYEQYF. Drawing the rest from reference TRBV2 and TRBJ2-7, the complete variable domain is EPEVTQTPSHQVTQMGQEVILRCVPISNHLYFYWYRQILGQKVEFLVSFYNNEISEKSEIFDDQFSVERPDGSNFTLKIRSTKLEDSAMYFCACRDRAYEQYFGPGTRLTVT.

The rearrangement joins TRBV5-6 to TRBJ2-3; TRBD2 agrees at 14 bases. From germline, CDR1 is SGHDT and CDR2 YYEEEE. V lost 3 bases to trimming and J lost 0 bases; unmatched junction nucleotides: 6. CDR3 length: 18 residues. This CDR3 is CASSWKTSGGASTDTQYF. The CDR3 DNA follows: TGTGCCAGCAGCTGGAAGACTAGCGGGGGGGCAAGCACAGATACGCAGTATTTT.